The 20 T cell receptor beta chains reported below all come from one sample, sequenced in a study of shared clonotypes between healthy human individuals. Some clones are missing from TCRdb's copy, which holds only in-frame ones; the method was immunoSEQ multiplex PCR. In the table there are a few million clones, 92% of which are singletons. Sequenced: naive CD4+ T cells from PBMCs. Subset defined: CD45RA+ positively selected. The source is a man aged 18 to 29 in good health. Some clones in this sample may be carry-over from other donors' samples.

The rearrangement joins TRBV6-5 to TRBJ2-7; D is unclear. The CDR3 has 11 residues. The ends were cut back, 2 bases at V and 4 bases at J, with 3 bases in the middle. CDR1 is MNHEY and CDR2 is SVGAGI in the germline V gene. For the CDR3, the DNA is TGTGCCAGCAGTTACAAGTACGAGCAGTACTTC. Amino acids: CASSYKYEQYF.

This chain uses TRBV7-2 with TRBJ2-7, with 7 bases fitting TRBD1. Germline V gene lookup returns CDR1 SGHTA and CDR2 FQGNSA. The CDR3 runs 13 residues. J gave up 6 bases and V 5 bases, and 7 bases lay outside the gene matches. The CDR3 DNA reads TGTGCCAGCAGCAATACAGGGGTTGTCGAGCAGTACTTC. It codes for CASSNTGVVEQYF.

The chain uses TRBV5-1 and TRBJ2-5, with a possible D match to TRBD2 (6 bases). This CDR3 region has 13 residues. Trimming removed 4 bases from V and 5 bases from J, with 12 bases in between. Germline lookup yields CDR1 SGHRS and CDR2 YFSETQ. CDR3: CASSARGRETQYF. CDR3 nucleotide sequence: TGCGCCAGCAGCGCCCGAGGGAGGGAGACCCAGTACTTC.

The chain uses TRBV18 and TRBJ2-1; no firm D call. The V and J ends lost 0 bases and 6 bases respectively, with 9 bases between them. The CDR3 has 14 residues. Germline loops: CDR1 KGHSH, CDR2 LQKENI. CDR3: CASSPPSRPNEQFF. The CDR3 DNA follows: TGTGCCAGCTCACCACCGAGTCGGCCCAATGAGCAGTTCTTC.

The chain has TRBV28 and TRBJ1-2, with 9 bases fitting TRBD1. This CDR3 region has 13 residues. With V trimmed by 6 bases and J by 7 bases, 6 bases remained unmatched. Looked up from germline, CDR1 is MDHEN and CDR2 is SYDVKM. The CDR3 reads CASSQDRGSGYTF. The CDR3 DNA follows: TGTGCCAGCAGCCAGGACAGGGGTAGTGGCTACACCTTC.

This chain uses TRBV28 with TRBJ2-1, with 8 nucleotides matching TRBD2. J was trimmed by 9 bases and V by 4 bases; bases with no gene match: 11. CDR1 is MDHEN and CDR2 is SYDVKM in the germline V gene. CDR3 length: 15 residues. The CDR3 DNA follows: TGTGCCAGCAGTTCCCCCAGCGGGGCGGGGGGTGAGCAGTTCTTC. This sequence encodes CASSSPSGAGGEQFF.

This chain uses TRBV29-1 with TRBJ1-2; D remains unclear. Trimming stripped 7 bases from V and 7 bases from J, with 16 bases between. This CDR3 contains 12 residues. Germline CDR1 reads SQVTM; CDR2 reads ANQGSEA. The CDR3, as DNA: TGCAGCGAAAGGAGACCCGGTAGTGGCTACACCTTC. It yields the protein CSERRPGSGYTF.

The chain carries TRBV5-4 and TRBJ2-3; 7 bases line up with TRBD2. Germline lookup yields CDR1 SGHNT and CDR2 YYREEE (reference sequence). The CDR3 covers 16 residues. J gave up 0 bases and V 5 bases, and 9 bases lay outside the gene matches. The CDR3 here is CASRTWGSGSTDTQYF. DNA of the CDR3: TGTGCCAGCAGGACCTGGGGTAGCGGGAGCACAGATACGCAGTATTTT.

V gene TRBV21-1 combines with J gene TRBJ2-2; TRBD2 is the table's D call, not checked against the DNA. TRBV21-1 is described as a pseudogene. The CDR3 consists of 21 residues. DNA for the CDR3: TGTGCCAGCAGCAAAGTAGCTGGACTAGCGGCAACCCAACCGAACACCGGGGAGCTGTTTTTT. Its translation: CASSKVAGLAATQPNTGELFF.

This chain connects TRBV6-6 to TRBJ1-1; 10 bases align to TRBD1. Per the germline V gene, CDR1 is MNHNY and CDR2 is SVGAGI (reference sequence). V trimming: 5 bases; J trimming: 4 bases; junction bases outside the gene matches: 4. The CDR3 has 14 residues. CDR3 nucleotide sequence: TGTGCCAGCAGTCTGACAGGGGGCGGCACTGAAGCTTTCTTT. Encoded protein: CASSLTGGGTEAFF.

This sequence joins TRBV6-1 and TRBJ1-6, with 11 bases that match TRBD1. This CDR3 is built from 15 residues. Germline V gene data show CDR1 as MNHNS and CDR2 as SASEGT. With 3 bases clipped from V and 7 bases from J, the junction kept 2 bases outside the gene matches. CDR3 in DNA: TGTGCCAGCAGTGAGGGACAGGGGGACAATTCACCCCTCCACTTT. Residues: CASSEGQGDNSPLHF.

This sequence joins TRBV5-1 and TRBJ2-1; D remains ambiguous. The CDR3 is made up of 15 amino acids. Looked up from germline, CDR1 is SGHRS and CDR2 is YFSETQ. V shed 4 bases and J shed 8 bases, with 19 bases lying between them. The CDR3 sequence is CASSAVDGRIDEQFF. Written as DNA, the CDR3 is TGCGCCAGCAGCGCAGTGGATGGGCGCATCGATGAGCAGTTCTTC.

J is TRBJ2-7 and V is TRBV7-6, with 8 bases matching TRBD2. Germline V gene lookup returns CDR1 SGHVS and CDR2 FNYEAQ. V was clipped by 5 bases and J by 6 bases; unmatched bases: 9. The CDR3 totals 14 residues. The CDR3 here is CASSPRTSFGEQYF. The CDR3 DNA follows: TGTGCCAGCAGCCCCCGGACTAGCTTCGGCGAGCAGTACTTC. Based on the CDR3 plus reference TRBV7-6 and TRBJ2-7, the full variable domain is GAGVSQSPRYKVTKRGQDVALRCDPISGHVSLYWYRQALGQGPEFLTYFNYEAQQDKSGLPNDRFSAERPEGSISTLTIQRTEQRDSAMYRCASSPRTSFGEQYFGPGTRLTVT.

The rearrangement joins TRBV30 to TRBJ2-1, with 8 nucleotides matching TRBD2. CDR1 is GTSNPN, CDR2 SVGIG, per germline (reference sequence). This CDR3 is built from 21 residues. After removal of 5 bases from V and 5 bases from J, the junction contained 29 bases not matched to a gene. For the CDR3, the DNA is TGTGCCTGGTCGGCTTCTCGGGTACTAGCGGAGAGTTTCTCTACACACAATGAGCAGTTCTTC. This gives the protein CAWSASRVLAESFSTHNEQFF. The whole variable domain, remainder taken from reference TRBV30 and TRBJ2-1, is SQTIHQWPATLVQPVGSPLSLECTVEGTSNPNLYWYRQAAGRGLQLLFYSVGIGQISSEVPQNLSASRPQDRQFILSSKKLLLSDSGFYLCAWSASRVLAESFSTHNEQFFGPGTRLTVL.

V gene TRBV6-5 combines with J gene TRBJ2-5, with 12 bases matching TRBD1. The ends lost 5 bases at V and 11 bases at J; junction bases unmatched: 9. Germline V gene data show CDR1 as MNHEY and CDR2 as SVGAGI. The CDR3 contains 14 residues. The CDR3 loop is CASSRPGQGAPQYF. CDR3 DNA: TGTGCCAGCAGTCGCCCGGGACAGGGGGCCCCTCAGTACTTC.

On this clone itself: Other DNA sequences of this sample code for an identical CDR3. V is TRBV28 and J is TRBJ2-7; D gene ambiguous. The CDR3 covers 12 residues. Trimming left V 6 bases short and J 0 bases short, with 6 bases between. Germline V lookup: CDR1 MDHEN, CDR2 SYDVKM. CDR3 loop: CASSLLSYEQYF. The CDR3 DNA follows: TGTGCCAGCAGCCTACTCTCCTACGAGCAGTACTTC. The full variable domain, its missing parts supplied by reference TRBV28 and TRBJ2-7, is DVKVTQSSRYLVKRTGEKVFLECVQDMDHENMFWYRQDPGLGLRLIYFSYDVKMKEKGDIPEGYSVSREKKERFSLILESASTNQTSMYLCASSLLSYEQYFGPGTRLTVT.

This clone was recorded once. V gene TRBV2 combines with J gene TRBJ1-6, with TRBD1 matching 7 bases. CDR1 SNHLY and CDR2 FYNNEI come from the germline V gene. The CDR3 has 17 residues. The V segment lost 0 bases and the J segment 7 bases; nucleotides outside the gene matches: 9. CDR3 region: CASSEALQQGGNSPLHF. The CDR3 DNA reads as TGTGCCAGCAGTGAAGCGCTTCAGCAGGGGGGAAATTCACCCCTCCACTTT.

This clone appeared a single time. The chain has TRBV18 and TRBJ2-1, with 10 nucleotides matching TRBD1. This CDR3 region has 15 residues. Germline CDR1 KGHSH, CDR2 LQKENI. V trimming: 4 bases; J trimming: 8 bases; junction bases outside the gene matches: 8. This CDR3 is CASSLLQTGGDEQFF. For the CDR3, the DNA is TGTGCCAGCTCACTACTACAGACAGGGGGCGATGAGCAGTTCTTC.

The chain is built from TRBV7-9 and TRBJ2-1; D not certain. Trimming left V 6 bases short and J 3 bases short, with 15 bases between. CDR1 SEHNR and CDR2 FQNEAQ come from the germline V gene (reference sequence). The CDR3 has 15 residues. The CDR3: CASSLVGRLYNEQFF. The DNA for the CDR3 is TGTGCCAGCAGTCTAGTGGGCAGGCTCTACAATGAGCAGTTCTTC.

The sample holds one count of this clone. This sequence joins TRBV7-6 and TRBJ2-2, with 15 bases aligning to TRBD2. The CDR3 is made up of 18 amino acids. The germline CDR1 and CDR2 sequences are SGHVS and FNYEAQ. The trim removed 5 bases at V and 5 bases at J, leaving 9 bases unmatched. CDR3 bases: TGTGCCAGCAGCACTCCGGGACTAGCGGGAGGAAGAACCGGGGAGCTGTTTTTT. This codes for CASSTPGLAGGRTGELFF.